The present entry profiles one T cell receptor beta chain with its context. No antigen is known for it. The junction does not match germline at one end; this may be a read error. In corrective heart surgery, resections were taken, and these provided the thymus tissue. This entry is derived from a study of human thymus T cells. Study results and caveats: In thymic and blood repertoires alike, V and J usage looked biased. Highly overlapping thymic repertoires among unrelated individuals were reported in related research.

Profiled with immunoSEQ multiplex PCR; TCRdb holds only in-frame clones, not every one. The sample lists roughly 130,000 clones; approximately 96% were seen once. The TCR was taken from a boy younger than two with a congenital heart defect but otherwise immunologically healthy. The sequenced material came from thymus tissue.

The CDR3 spells CASSLETGSPSTDTQYF. The CDR3 bases are TGTGCCAGCAGCCTAGAAACGGGGTCCCCTAGCACAGATACGCAGTATTTT. This chain uses TRBV11-2 with TRBJ2-3; D might be TRBD2 (5 bases). This CDR3 spans 17 amino acids. Per the germline V gene, CDR1 is SGHAT and CDR2 is FQNNGV.